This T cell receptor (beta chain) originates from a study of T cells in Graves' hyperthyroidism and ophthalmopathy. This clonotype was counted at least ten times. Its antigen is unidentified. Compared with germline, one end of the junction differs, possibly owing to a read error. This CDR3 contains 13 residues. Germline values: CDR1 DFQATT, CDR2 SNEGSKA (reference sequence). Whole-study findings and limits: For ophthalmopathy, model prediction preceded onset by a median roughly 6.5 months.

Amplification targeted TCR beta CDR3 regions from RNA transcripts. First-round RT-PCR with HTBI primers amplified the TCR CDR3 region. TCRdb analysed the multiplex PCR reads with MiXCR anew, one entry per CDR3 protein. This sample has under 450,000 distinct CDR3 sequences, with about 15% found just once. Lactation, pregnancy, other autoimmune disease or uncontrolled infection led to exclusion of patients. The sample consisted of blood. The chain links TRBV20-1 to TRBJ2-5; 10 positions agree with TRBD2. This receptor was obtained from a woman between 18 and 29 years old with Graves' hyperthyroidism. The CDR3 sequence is CNAKAGGKETQYF. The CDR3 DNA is TGCAATGCTAAAGCGGGGGGGAAAGAGACCCAGTACTTC.